This paragraph reports one TCR beta chain. What it binds is not known. The data stem from a study of cytomegalovirus exposure and HLA in healthy donors. Study overall: Later analysis reported that the 120 or so validation repertoires shared the platform of the approximately 690 first-cohort repertoires. Overall study findings and caveats: Cytomegalovirus status was reportedly diagnosed by the classifier with high specificity and sensitivity. A few CMV-associated chains were confirmed in vitro to be specific for CMV antigens.

The donors were members of the roughly 130-subject validation cohort (separate from the approximately 670-subject first cohort). Repertoires were generated with immunoSEQ multiplex PCR, while TCRdb's copy carries only in-frame clones and drops some. This repertoire shows some 180,000 clones, 86% found once; its top ten account for about 7.7%. V was clipped by 0 bases and J by 14 bases; unmatched bases: 10. The CDR3 length is 16 residues. CDR1 is SGHDT, CDR2 YYEEEE, per germline. The chain couples TRBV5-6 to TRBJ2-1; TRBD2 agrees at 14 bases. Sequenced material: PBMCs. The clonotype comes from a man aged 30 to 45 in good health and CMV-seropositive. The CDR3 nucleotides read TGTGCCAGCAGCTTGGCCCGTCCGGGACTAGCGGGAGATGAGTTCTTC. Translation gives CASSLARPGLAGDEFF.